This T cell receptor (beta chain) stems from a study of blood T cell repertoires in COVID-19. Overall study: Acute and convalescent COVID-19 samples came from the United States, Italy and Spain.

The CDR3 is 14 amino acids. V was shortened by 4 bases and J by 8 bases, with 14 bases between the two germline ends. In germline, CDR1 is LNHDA, CDR2 SQIVND (reference sequence). Authors' data handling: Amplification from reference gene primers served as the basis for estimated nucleated cell counts. Clones were read by immunoSEQ multiplex PCR, and TCRdb kept only the in-frame ones, dropping some. For V, J and clone size, that table is used; D and trimming come from the DNA. Among roughly 250,000 clones listed, about 80% were seen once. The rearrangement joins TRBV19 to TRBJ1-4; D may be TRBD1 (6 bases). The TCR comes from a woman of 80 years or more with acute or convalescent COVID-19. The source material was peripheral blood. The CDR3, as DNA: TGTGCCAGTAGTAACCGGGGGGCGGAAGAAAAACTGTTTTTT. Amino acids: CASSNRGAEEKLFF.